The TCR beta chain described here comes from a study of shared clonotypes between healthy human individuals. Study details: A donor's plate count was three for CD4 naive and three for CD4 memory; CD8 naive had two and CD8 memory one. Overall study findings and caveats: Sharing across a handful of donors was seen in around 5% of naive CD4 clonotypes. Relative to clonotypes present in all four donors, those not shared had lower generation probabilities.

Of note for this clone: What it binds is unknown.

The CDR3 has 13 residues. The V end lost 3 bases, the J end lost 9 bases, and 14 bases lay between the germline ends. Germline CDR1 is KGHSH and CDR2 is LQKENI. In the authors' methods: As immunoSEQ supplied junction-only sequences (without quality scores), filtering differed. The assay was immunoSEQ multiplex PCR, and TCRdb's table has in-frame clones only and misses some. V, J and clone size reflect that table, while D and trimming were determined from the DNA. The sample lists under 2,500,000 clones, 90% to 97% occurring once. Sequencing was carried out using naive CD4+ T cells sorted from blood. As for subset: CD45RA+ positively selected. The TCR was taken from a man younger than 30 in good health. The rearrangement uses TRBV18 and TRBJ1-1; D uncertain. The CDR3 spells CASSPSEGGQAFF. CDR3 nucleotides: TGTGCCAGCTCACCCAGCGAGGGAGGCCAAGCTTTCTTT.